This record looks at one TCR beta chain sequence and its context. It was with a sample-barcoded 5' primer and a J-beta primer mix that a second PCR of roughly 7 to 12 cycles was run. Each of the samples gave a minimum of 2.5 million paired-end reads that contained CDR3. MiXCR, run by TCRdb on the 5' RACE reads, gives a single entry per CDR3 protein. Of 1.4 million or so distinct CDR3 sequences listed, under 55% are singletons. These data belong to a study of blood T cells in healthy people across ages. This CDR3 has 14 amino acids. Donors ranged from 6 to 90 years old and were healthy Caucasians in Russia. Roughly 10 milliliters of peripheral blood were drawn from each donor.

The gene calls are TRBV21-1 and TRBJ2-1; the D call TRBD1 from the table was never checked on the DNA. TRBV21-1 is labeled a pseudogene. Sequencing input: blood. The clonotype comes from a woman aged 18 to 35 in good health. DNA for the CDR3: TGTGCCAGCAGCAAAGGCTTCGGGCGTACCATTCAGTTCTTC. Translation: CASSKGFGRTIQFF.